Shown below are 25 T cell receptor beta chains from a single sample sequenced in a study of blood T cell repertoires in COVID-19. This table comes from immunoSEQ multiplex PCR, and its TCRdb copy is limited to in-frame clones, with some not included. The sample holds about 380,000 clones; 85% are singletons and the top ten take more than 3%. Sequencing was done on a sample of peripheral blood. Receptors were obtained from a woman aged 18-30 years with acute or convalescent COVID-19.

This clone has only a few counts. The CDR3 reads CASSQVSTSGAYNEQFF. The DNA of the CDR3 is TGTGCCAGCAGCCAAGTGTCGACTAGCGGGGCCTACAATGAGCAGTTCTTC. V gene TRBV3-1 (or the pseudogene TRBV3-2) combines with J gene TRBJ2-1, with 11 bases that match TRBD2. The CDR3 consists of 17 residues. The V gene end was trimmed by 1 base and the J gene end by 2 bases; junction bases not matched to a gene: 4. Per germline, CDR1 LGHDT and CDR2 YNNKEL (reference sequence).

The chain recombines TRBV6-4 with TRBJ1-1; the match to TRBD1 covers 7 bases. Trimming cost V 6 bases and J 2 bases; bases outside gene matches: 9. The V gene's germline CDR1 is MRHNA and CDR2 SNTAGT. The CDR3 runs 15 residues. Here the CDR3 reads CASRVQTGLNTEAFF. In DNA, the CDR3 is TGTGCCAGCAGAGTACAGACAGGGTTAAACACTGAAGCTTTCTTT.

This clone was detected only once. The J gene is TRBJ1-5, the V gene TRBV5-1, with D tentatively TRBD1 (5 bases). This CDR3 is 14 amino acids long. Per the germline V gene, CDR1 is SGHRS and CDR2 is YFSETQ. The V gene lost 3 bases and the J gene lost 1 base, with 8 bases spanning the gap. The CDR3 coding sequence is TGCGCCAGCAGCTCCCCAGGGAGCAATCAGCCCCAGCATTTT. It is translated as CASSSPGSNQPQHF. The whole variable domain, filled in from reference TRBV5-1 and TRBJ1-5, reads KAGVTQTPRYLIKTRGQQVTLSCSPISGHRSVSWYQQTPGQGLQFLFEYFSETQRNKGNFPGRFSGRQFSNSRSEMNVSTLELGDSALYLCASSSPGSNQPQHFGDGTRLSIL.

The chain has TRBV24-1 and TRBJ2-2; 9 bases fit TRBD2. V was clipped by 8 bases and J by 1 base; unmatched bases: 7. Germline V gives CDR1 KGHDR, CDR2 SFDVKD. The CDR3 covers 16 residues. CDR3 sequence (DNA): TGTGCCACCACCCCCACAGCGGGAGGGAACACCGGGGAGCTGTTTTTT. Translating it yields CATTPTAGGNTGELFF.

The chain recombines TRBV7-8 with TRBJ1-2; 7 positions match TRBD1. The CDR3 length is 14 residues. Trimming removed 5 bases from V and 2 bases from J; junction bases left unmatched: 5. Germline assignment: CDR1 SGHVS and CDR2 FQNEAQ. CDR3 nucleotides: TGTGCCAGCAGCATACAGACAGGGAACTATGGCTACACCTTC. It specifies CASSIQTGNYGYTF.

This clone was detected once. The chain couples TRBV24-1 to TRBJ2-5, with TRBD2 matching 8 bases. V lost 7 bases to trimming and J lost 2 bases; unmatched junction nucleotides: 2. Germline V gives CDR1 KGHDR, CDR2 SFDVKD. CDR3 size: 13 residues. The CDR3 nucleotides read TGTGCCACCAGCGGGGGGGGGCAAGAGACCCAGTACTTC. Translated, it gives CATSGGGQETQYF.

This clone was detected once. The DNA for the CDR3 is TGCGCCAGCAGCTCTGGGGGGACAGGGAGCTACGAGCAGTACTTC. It encodes CASSSGGTGSYEQYF. The V gene is TRBV5-1, the J gene TRBJ2-7; 9 nucleotides align to TRBD1. With 3 bases clipped from V and 3 bases from J, the junction kept 7 bases outside the gene matches. Germline CDR1 SGHRS, CDR2 YFSETQ. The CDR3 covers 15 residues.

This clone was recorded only once. The V and J genes are TRBV7-9 and TRBJ1-5; tentatively, D is TRBD1 (5 bases). Germline V lookup: CDR1 SEHNR, CDR2 FQNEAQ (reference sequence). V lost 4 bases and J 5 bases, leaving 24 bases between the germline ends. This CDR3 contains 18 residues. The CDR3 region is CASSSRGWSGTLDQPQHF. The DNA of the CDR3 is TGTGCCAGCAGCTCGCGGGGGTGGAGCGGGACCTTGGATCAGCCCCAGCATTTT.

J is TRBJ1-1 and V is TRBV6-6, with TRBD1 matching 9 bases. V gave up 4 bases and J gave up 10 bases; unmatched junction bases: 7. The CDR3 is 13 amino acids. Germline CDR1 and CDR2: MNHNY and SVGAGI (reference sequence). CDR3 protein: CASSFRDREGAFF. CDR3 bases: TGTGCCAGCAGTTTCCGGGACAGGGAAGGAGCTTTCTTT.

This chain links TRBV5-6 with TRBJ1-1; 7 positions agree with TRBD1. V shed 0 bases and J 7 bases; nucleotides not matched to a gene: 6. Germline V CDR1 and CDR2: SGHDT, YYEEEE. CDR3 size: 14 residues. The chain's CDR3 is CASSLVAGGGEAFF. The CDR3 DNA sequence: TGTGCCAGCAGCTTGGTGGCAGGGGGAGGTGAAGCTTTCTTT.

The chain employs TRBV18 and TRBJ2-3; 11 bases map to TRBD1. The CDR3 has 17 amino acids. In germline, CDR1 is KGHSH, CDR2 LQKENI. V was pared by 3 bases and J by 5 bases, with 10 bases of the junction left unmatched. The CDR3 spells CASSPRTDRGLRDTQYF. The DNA for the CDR3 is TGTGCCAGCTCACCGAGAACGGACAGGGGGCTGAGAGATACGCAGTATTTT.

The J gene is TRBJ1-5, the V gene TRBV15; D call uncertain. V was trimmed by 1 base and J by 2 bases, leaving 9 bases between them. The CDR3 spans 15 residues. CDR1 is LNHNV and CDR2 is YYDKDF in the germline V gene (reference sequence). CDR3 sequence: CATSRARGGNQPQHF. The CDR3, as DNA: TGTGCCACCAGCAGAGCACGGGGAGGCAATCAGCCCCAGCATTTT.

This clone was seen a few times. The chain is built from TRBV4-1 and TRBJ1-1; TRBD1 agrees at 10 bases. V gave up 1 base and J gave up 5 bases; unmatched junction bases: 4. The CDR3 has 15 amino acids. Germline V gives CDR1 MGHRA, CDR2 YSYEKL. CDR3 bases: TGCGCCAGCAGCCAAGCCGGGACAGGGGCTACTGAAGCTTTCTTT. Protein sequence: CASSQAGTGATEAFF.

This rearrangement joins TRBV12-3 or TRBV12-4 to TRBJ1-4; D is ambiguous. The CDR3 has 13 amino acids. Trimming stripped 3 bases from V and 4 bases from J, with 6 bases between. The CDR3: CASSLRDNEKLFF. The CDR3 DNA is TGTGCCAGCAGTTTGAGGGATAATGAAAAACTGTTTTTT.

The genes are TRBV5-4 and TRBJ1-1; 9 bases fit TRBD1. Germline values: CDR1 SGHNT, CDR2 YYREEE (reference sequence). This CDR3 is built from 14 residues. The V gene end was trimmed by 4 bases and the J gene end by 2 bases; junction bases not matched to a gene: 3. The CDR3 loop is CASSPGQGNTEAFF. The CDR3 bases are TGTGCCAGCAGCCCGGGACAGGGAAACACTGAAGCTTTCTTT.

J is TRBJ1-1 and V is TRBV5-8, with D possibly being TRBD1 (6 bases). V was cut by 2 bases and J by 4 bases, with 12 bases left in between. Germline V gene lookup returns CDR1 SGHTS and CDR2 YDEGEE. The CDR3 loop spans 14 amino acids. The CDR3 DNA sequence: TGTGCCAGCAGCTTTACAGGGTTGGGCACTGAAGCTTTCTTT. It yields the protein CASSFTGLGTEAFF.

This clone was counted between two and nine times. V and J are TRBV4-1 and TRBJ2-3; 11 bases fit TRBD2. V was clipped by 6 bases and J by 4 bases; unmatched bases: 3. This CDR3 is 14 amino acids long. Germline loops: CDR1 MGHRA, CDR2 YSYEKL. Written as DNA, the CDR3 is TGCGCCAGCAGAAAGGGACTAGCGGCAGATACGCAGTATTTT. This encodes CASRKGLAADTQYF.

The chain has TRBV18 and TRBJ2-7; D may be TRBD2 (5 bases). Germline CDR1 KGHSH, CDR2 LQKENI. The CDR3 totals 13 residues. V lost 3 bases and J lost 3, with 9 bases in between. The CDR3 here is CASSPYRGYEQYF. The CDR3 DNA reads as TGTGCCAGCTCACCCTACCGGGGCTACGAGCAGTACTTC.

The chain is built from TRBV7-9 and TRBJ2-1; D remains ambiguous. CDR3 length: 16 amino acids. In germline, CDR1 is SEHNR, CDR2 FQNEAQ (reference sequence). V was cut by 1 base and J by 2 bases, with 12 bases left in between. The CDR3 is CASSLVPTKTYNEQFF. The CDR3 DNA is TGTGCCAGCAGCTTAGTACCAACAAAGACCTACAATGAGCAGTTCTTC.

The chain combines TRBV5-1 with TRBJ2-7, with D perhaps matching TRBD1 (6 bases). V dropped 4 bases and J dropped 3 bases, with 11 bases sitting between them. The germline CDR1 and CDR2 sequences are SGHRS and YFSETQ. This CDR3 has 13 residues. CDR3 nucleotide sequence: TGCGCCAGCAGCCTCACGGACAGCTACGAGCAGTACTTC. Its protein product is CASSLTDSYEQYF.

The chain recombines TRBV7-2 with TRBJ2-7, with D maybe TRBD1 (5 bases). Germline lookup yields CDR1 SGHTA and CDR2 FQGNSA. This CDR3 comprises 15 residues. The V end was cut by 3 bases, the J end by 0 bases, with 12 bases between. DNA of the CDR3: TGTGCCAGCAGCTTTGTGGACACGAGCTCCTACGAGCAGTACTTC. Residues: CASSFVDTSSYEQYF.

The CDR3 loop reads CASSEARGAFF. CDR3 nucleotide sequence: TGTGCCAGCAGTGAAGCAAGGGGGGCTTTCTTT. The chain carries TRBV6-1 and TRBJ1-1, with a weak D call TRBD1 (6 bases). Germline CDR1 MNHNS, CDR2 SASEGT. The CDR3 runs 11 residues. Trimming removed 0 bases at V and 11 bases at J, with 7 bases between.

This chain joins TRBV14 and TRBJ1-1; D is undetermined. The CDR3 totals 14 residues. Looked up from germline, CDR1 is SGHDN and CDR2 is FVKESK. Trimming cost V 0 bases and J 3 bases, with 8 bases left between them. The CDR3 here is CASSQDLGDTEAFF. In DNA form, the CDR3 reads TGTGCCAGCAGCCAAGATCTCGGGGACACTGAAGCTTTCTTT.

The genes are TRBV6-1 and TRBJ2-5; 8 bases map to TRBD1. Germline V CDR1 and CDR2: MNHNS, SASEGT. The CDR3 loop spans 16 amino acids. V lost 2 bases to trimming and J lost 5 bases; unmatched junction nucleotides: 10. The CDR3 bases are TGTGCCAGCAGTGAACAGGGGGCCACCTTCGGGGAGACCCAGTACTTC. Protein: CASSEQGATFGETQYF.

The chain uses TRBV5-4 and TRBJ2-7, with TRBD1 as a possible D gene (6 bases). V was cut by 4 bases and J by 5 bases, with 22 bases left in between. Germline V gene sequence: CDR1 SGHNT, CDR2 YYREEE (reference sequence). This CDR3 contains 16 residues. The CDR3 reads CASSISEGIKGDEQYF. The CDR3 bases are TGTGCCAGCAGCATTAGCGAGGGGATAAAGGGGGACGAGCAGTACTTC.